These 6 T cell receptor beta chains share one sample of origin, sequenced in a study of T cell responses to AZD1222 COVID-19 vaccine. Sequencing was performed with immunoSEQ multiplex PCR; in TCRdb, only in-frame clones are kept and a portion is missing. Counted here are over 100,000 clones, about 88% occurring once; the ten biggest clones make up approximately 19%. Here the sequenced sample was peripheral blood, taken on day 0 of AZD1222 vaccination. The receptors derive from an adult in good health.

DNA for the CDR3: TGTGCCAGCCGCAACGCGGACAGCTCTGGAAACACCATATATTTT. Its protein is CASRNADSSGNTIYF. The rearrangement joins TRBV28 to TRBJ1-3, with D perhaps matching TRBD1 (6 bases). V lost 8 bases to trimming and J lost 0 bases, with 14 bases between them. The CDR3 length is 15 residues. CDR1 is MDHEN, CDR2 SYDVKM, per germline.

The J gene is TRBJ1-2, the V gene TRBV30, with no clear D. V was pared by 2 bases and J by 1 base, with 11 bases between. Germline V gene sequence: CDR1 GTSNPN, CDR2 SVGIG (reference sequence). The CDR3 is 14 residues long. CDR3 nucleotide sequence: TGTGCCTGGAGTCCAGAGCCTCGTAACTATGGCTACACCTTC. Translated, it gives CAWSPEPRNYGYTF.

The V call is TRBV5-1, the J call TRBJ2-1; D might be TRBD1 or TRBD2, each matching 5 bases. The germline V gene has CDR1 SGHRS and CDR2 YFSETQ. V was cut by 0 bases and J by 4 bases, with 8 bases left in between. This CDR3 spans 14 amino acids. This CDR3 is CASSLAGPYNEQFF. Here the CDR3 DNA reads TGCGCCAGCAGCTTGGCGGGGCCTTACAATGAGCAGTTCTTC.

This clone was observed a single time. The rearrangement uses TRBV13 and TRBJ2-3, with D perhaps being TRBD1 or TRBD2 (6 bases each). Trimming removed 0 bases at V and 4 bases at J, with 20 bases between. Germline V gene sequence: CDR1 PRHDT, CDR2 FYEKMQ (reference sequence). The CDR3 spans 18 residues. The CDR3 loop reads CASSLGLTGGAPPDTQYF. The CDR3 DNA reads as TGTGCCAGCAGCTTAGGCCTAACCGGGGGCGCCCCCCCAGATACGCAGTATTTT.

The chain employs TRBV4-3 and TRBJ2-7; 7 bases are shared with TRBD2. This CDR3 has 16 amino acids. The V gene's germline CDR1 is LGHNA and CDR2 YSLEER. V lost 0 bases and J lost 0; bases outside the gene matches: 5. The CDR3 nucleotides read TGCGCCAGCAGCCAAGAGGCGCGGGGGTCCTCCTACGAGCAGTACTTC. Amino acid sequence: CASSQEARGSSYEQYF.

This clone showed up just once. The chain employs TRBV4-2 and TRBJ1-1; possible D gene TRBD1, 6 bases. The CDR3 spans 14 residues. Germline values: CDR1 LGHNA, CDR2 YNFKEQ. V gave up 4 bases and J gave up 1 base, with 10 bases separating them. CDR3 in amino acids: CASSPKTGNTEAFF. The CDR3 region has the DNA TGTGCCAGCAGCCCAAAGACAGGGAACACTGAAGCTTTCTTT.